These 20 T cell receptor beta chains came from one sample sequenced in a study of blood T cells in healthy people across ages. The use of a sample-barcoded 5' primer and a J-beta primer mix characterized a second PCR of about 7 to 12 cycles. TCRdb called the 5' RACE reads again in MiXCR, with one record for every CDR3 protein. The sample consists of roughly 1.7 million distinct CDR3 sequences, 34% of them appearing once. The material sequenced was blood. Source of these receptors: a woman in her thirties in good health.

This clonotype was seen more than once but under ten times. CDR3 nucleotides: TGTGCCAGCAGCTTAGGGGGCAAGTTGATTTATAGCAATCAGCCCCAGCATTTT. Translation gives CASSLGGKLIYSNQPQHF. This chain connects TRBV7-9 to TRBJ1-5, with a tentative D call TRBD1 (5 bases). The CDR3 has 18 residues. Trimming stripped 1 base from V and 0 bases from J, with 16 bases between. Looked up from germline, CDR1 is SEHNR and CDR2 is FQNEAQ (reference sequence).

The CDR3: CASRGQNNEKLFF. In DNA, the CDR3 is TGTGCCAGCAGGGGACAGAATAATGAAAAACTGTTTTTT. The gene calls are TRBV2 and TRBJ1-4; TRBD1 aligns across 7 bases. CDR1 is SNHLY, CDR2 FYNNEI, per germline. The V and J ends lost 6 bases and 4 bases, in that order; junction bases with no gene match: 2. CDR3 length equals 13 residues.

This clonotype is a singleton in its sample. V is TRBV18 and J is TRBJ2-7; TRBD1 matches 9 bases. J gave up 4 bases and V 4 bases, and 8 bases lay outside the gene matches. The CDR3 is made up of 15 amino acids. CDR1 is KGHSH, CDR2 LQKENI, per germline. The DNA for the CDR3 is TGTGCCAGCTCACGGAGGGGACAGGGCTATTACGAGCAGTACTTC. This translates into CASSRRGQGYYEQYF. The full variable domain, in which reference TRBV18 and TRBJ2-7 provide the parts outside the CDR3, is NAGVMQNPRHLVRRRGQEARLRCSPMKGHSHVYWYRQLPEEGLKFMVYLQKENIIDESGMPKERFSAEFPKEGPSILRIQQVVRGDSAAYFCASSRRGQGYYEQYFGPGTRLTVT.

This chain links TRBV11-2 with TRBJ1-1; possible D gene TRBD1, 6 bases. CDR1 is SGHAT, CDR2 FQNNGV, per germline. Trimming shortened V by 2 bases and J by 2 bases, and 18 bases separated the two germline ends. The CDR3 is made up of 17 amino acids. The CDR3 DNA reads as TGTGCCAGCAGCTTATATAGGGGGTCACCTGCAAACACTGAAGCTTTCTTT. As protein: CASSLYRGSPANTEAFF.

As concerns this clonotype: A much larger clone differs by one base, so this may be a read error. The chain carries TRBV12-3 or TRBV12-4 and TRBJ2-7, with TRBD1 matching 8 bases. The CDR3 loop spans 14 amino acids. CDR3: CASTNGQGSCEQYF. The CDR3 DNA reads as TGTGCCAGCACTAACGGACAGGGCTCCTGCGAGCAGTACTTC.

The genes are TRBV24-1 and TRBJ2-2, with D possibly matching TRBD1 (5 bases). Germline loops: CDR1 KGHDR, CDR2 SFDVKD. Deletions cut 3 bases from V and 4 bases from J, with 14 bases between. The length of the CDR3 is 16 residues. CDR3 sequence (DNA): TGTGCCACCAGTGATCCACGGACATACAGCACCGGGGAGCTGTTTTTT. It is translated as CATSDPRTYSTGELFF.

This clonotype has only a few counts. V and J are TRBV15 and TRBJ1-2; TRBD1 matches at 8 bases. This CDR3 is 15 amino acids long. Trimming took 1 base from V and 4 from J; bases not matched to a gene: 5. The germline V gene encodes CDR1 LNHNV and CDR2 YYDKDF (reference sequence). The CDR3 spells CATSRVATGVYGYTF. The CDR3, as DNA: TGTGCCACCAGCAGAGTGGCGACAGGGGTCTATGGCTACACCTTC. The whole variable domain, remainder taken from reference TRBV15 and TRBJ1-2, is DAMVIQNPRYQVTQFGKPVTLSCSQTLNHNVMYWYQQKSSQAPKLLFHYYDKDFNNEADTPDNFQSRRPNTSFCFLDIRSPGLGDTAMYLCATSRVATGVYGYTFGSGTRLTVV.

For this clonotype: A clone one base away is much larger, so this may be a read error. The rearrangement links TRBV20-1 to TRBJ2-6; D unclear. The CDR3 is 16 residues long. V was cut by 0 bases and J by 0 bases, with 9 bases left in between. Per germline, CDR1 DFQATT and CDR2 SNEGSKA (reference sequence). CDR3 coding DNA: TGCAGTGCTAGAGATCGGGTCGACTCTGGGGCCAACGTCCTGACTTTC. Protein: CSARDRVDSGANVLTF.

This clonotype was seen more than once but under ten times. V and J are TRBV7-9 and TRBJ2-1; tentatively, D is TRBD2 (6 bases). The germline V gene has CDR1 SEHNR and CDR2 FQNEAQ (reference sequence). The CDR3 consists of 15 residues. Between the trimmed V and J ends, which lost 5 bases and 9 bases, there was a span of 20 bases. In DNA form, the CDR3 reads TGTGCCAGCAGCCGTCCCGGGGACTGGGCCGGTGAGCAGTTCTTC. It specifies CASSRPGDWAGEQFF.

This CDR3 is CASSSPDRIYSNQPQHF. In nucleotides, the CDR3 is TGTGCCAGCAGTTCCCCCGACAGAATTTATAGCAATCAGCCCCAGCATTTT. The chain recombines TRBV6-2 or TRBV6-3 with TRBJ1-5, with D perhaps TRBD1 (5 bases). Deletions cut 4 bases from V and 0 bases from J, with 16 bases between. Germline lookup yields CDR1 MNHEY and CDR2 SVGEGT. The CDR3 consists of 17 residues.

This clonotype showed up just a few times. The chain combines TRBV7-8 with TRBJ2-5; no reliable D call. The germline V gene encodes CDR1 SGHVS and CDR2 FQNEAQ. Trimming stripped 0 bases from V and 5 bases from J, with 19 bases between. This CDR3 spans 17 amino acids. This chain's CDR3 is CASSLALSPISYETQYF. The CDR3 DNA follows: TGTGCCAGCAGCTTAGCGCTCAGCCCTATATCATACGAGACCCAGTACTTC.

This clonotype was observed many times. Written as DNA, the CDR3 is TGCGCCAGCAGCTTGAGGGCTAGCTCTTCCTACAATGAGCAGTTCTTC. Protein product: CASSLRASSSYNEQFF. The chain links TRBV5-1 to TRBJ2-1; tentatively, D is TRBD2 (5 bases). The germline CDR1 and CDR2 sequences are SGHRS and YFSETQ. The CDR3 sequence is 16 residues long. Trimming took off 1 base at V and 1 base at J, with 12 bases between the two ends.

This clonotype was detected only a few times. The chain couples TRBV27 to TRBJ2-7; 7 nucleotides match TRBD1. Per the germline V gene, CDR1 is MNHEY and CDR2 is SMNVEV (reference sequence). The CDR3 is made up of 14 amino acids. Unmatched junction bases numbered 10, after V lost 5 bases and J lost 6 bases. The CDR3 loop reads CASSPGTAAPEQYF. CDR3 coding DNA: TGTGCCAGCAGTCCCGGGACAGCCGCGCCCGAGCAGTACTTC.

The genes are TRBV20-1 and TRBJ2-1; 9 bases agree with TRBD2. Trimming took 1 base from V and 11 from J; bases not matched to a gene: 9. There are 14 residues in the CDR3. Per the germline V gene, CDR1 is DFQATT and CDR2 is SNEGSKA (reference sequence). The CDR3 here is CSARVDSGGLQQFF. The CDR3 DNA is TGCAGTGCTAGAGTCGATAGCGGGGGACTACAGCAGTTCTTC.

The rearrangement uses TRBV12-3 or TRBV12-4 and TRBJ1-5; possibly TRBD1 for D (5 bases). CDR3 length equals 18 residues. V dropped 0 bases and J dropped 3 bases, with 18 bases sitting between them. As DNA, the CDR3 is TGTGCCAGCAGTTTAGCGCCCTCAGGGATGGGGAACAATCAGCCCCAGCATTTT. Translating gives CASSLAPSGMGNNQPQHF.

This clonotype was seen a few times. The V gene is TRBV12-3 or TRBV12-4, the J gene TRBJ2-1; 10 bases map to TRBD2. V trimming: 4 bases; J trimming: 9 bases; junction bases outside the gene matches: 12. CDR3 length: 16 residues. The CDR3 sequence is CASSWRLAGDPGEQFF. CDR3 in DNA: TGTGCCAGCAGTTGGAGGCTAGCGGGGGACCCGGGTGAGCAGTTCTTC.

This clonotype was counted a few times. The V and J genes are TRBV4-1 and TRBJ2-1, with 8 bases fitting TRBD2. CDR1 and CDR2 (germline): MGHRA, YSYEKL. CDR3 length equals 17 residues. Germline trimming cut 3 bases from V and 5 bases from J; bases unmatched to any gene: 12. The DNA for the CDR3 is TGCGCCAGCAGCCACGGGGTGGTCGGGACTAGGGACAATGAGCAGTTCTTC. Residues: CASSHGVVGTRDNEQFF.

The V call is TRBV5-5, the J call TRBJ1-4; 9 bases are a match to TRBD1. The ends lost 3 bases at V and 8 bases at J; junction bases unmatched: 8. CDR1 is SGHKS and CDR2 is YYEKEE in the germline V gene (reference sequence). This CDR3 is 15 amino acids long. Here the CDR3 reads CASSSPGQGMEKLFF. The CDR3 region has the DNA TGTGCCAGCAGCTCCCCGGGACAGGGTATGGAAAAACTGTTTTTT. The full variable domain, with the rest looked up from reference TRBV5-5 and TRBJ1-4, is DAGVTQSPTHLIKTRGQQVTLRCSPISGHKSVSWYQQVLGQGPQFIFQYYEKEERGRGNFPDRFSARQFPNYSSELNVNALLLGDSALYLCASSSPGQGMEKLFFGSGTQLSVL.

The rearrangement links TRBV3-1 to TRBJ2-3, with a weak D call TRBD1 (6 bases). Between the trimmed V and J ends, which lost 4 bases and 12 bases, there was a span of 14 bases. Germline V gives CDR1 LGHDT, CDR2 YNNKEL (reference sequence). The CDR3 loop spans 12 amino acids. CDR3 residues: CASSLPGQIQYF. In DNA form, the CDR3 reads TGTGCCAGCAGCCTTCCGGGACAAATTCAGTATTTT.

The genes are TRBV7-9 and TRBJ1-1; the D is unclear. Germline V lookup: CDR1 SEHNR, CDR2 FQNEAQ (reference sequence). Trimming took 1 base from V and 5 from J, leaving 14 bases between them. This CDR3 is 15 amino acids long. The CDR3 DNA follows: TGTGCCAGCAGCTTAGGGCAGCCTCTAGGGACTGAAGCTTTCTTT. The encoded protein is CASSLGQPLGTEAFF.